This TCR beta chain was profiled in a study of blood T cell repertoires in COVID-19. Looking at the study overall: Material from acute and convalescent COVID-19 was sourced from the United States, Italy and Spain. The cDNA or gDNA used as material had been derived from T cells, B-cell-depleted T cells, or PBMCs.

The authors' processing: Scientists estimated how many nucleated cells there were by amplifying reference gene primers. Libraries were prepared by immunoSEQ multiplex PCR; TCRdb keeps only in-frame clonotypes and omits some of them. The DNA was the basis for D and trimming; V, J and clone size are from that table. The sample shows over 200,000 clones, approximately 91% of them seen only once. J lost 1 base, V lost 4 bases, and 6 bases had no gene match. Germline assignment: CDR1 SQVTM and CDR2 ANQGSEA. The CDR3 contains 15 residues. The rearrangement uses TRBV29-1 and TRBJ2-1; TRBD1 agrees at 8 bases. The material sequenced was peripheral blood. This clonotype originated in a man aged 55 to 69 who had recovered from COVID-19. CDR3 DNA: TGCAGCGTTGTGGGACAGGTTTTTTCCTACAATGAGCAGTTCTTC. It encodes CSVVGQVFSYNEQFF.